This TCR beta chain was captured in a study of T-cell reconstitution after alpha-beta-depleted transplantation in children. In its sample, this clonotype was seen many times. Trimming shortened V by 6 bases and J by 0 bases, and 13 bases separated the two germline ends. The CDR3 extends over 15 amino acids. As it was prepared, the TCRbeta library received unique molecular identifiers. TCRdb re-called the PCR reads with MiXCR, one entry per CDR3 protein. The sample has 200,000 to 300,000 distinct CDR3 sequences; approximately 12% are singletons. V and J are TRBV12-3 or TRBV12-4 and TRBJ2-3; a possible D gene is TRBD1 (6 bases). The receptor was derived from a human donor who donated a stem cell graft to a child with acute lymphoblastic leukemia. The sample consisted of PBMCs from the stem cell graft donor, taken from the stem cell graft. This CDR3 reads CASRSTGSSTDTQYF. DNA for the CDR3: TGTGCCAGCAGATCGACAGGATCTAGCACAGATACGCAGTATTTT.